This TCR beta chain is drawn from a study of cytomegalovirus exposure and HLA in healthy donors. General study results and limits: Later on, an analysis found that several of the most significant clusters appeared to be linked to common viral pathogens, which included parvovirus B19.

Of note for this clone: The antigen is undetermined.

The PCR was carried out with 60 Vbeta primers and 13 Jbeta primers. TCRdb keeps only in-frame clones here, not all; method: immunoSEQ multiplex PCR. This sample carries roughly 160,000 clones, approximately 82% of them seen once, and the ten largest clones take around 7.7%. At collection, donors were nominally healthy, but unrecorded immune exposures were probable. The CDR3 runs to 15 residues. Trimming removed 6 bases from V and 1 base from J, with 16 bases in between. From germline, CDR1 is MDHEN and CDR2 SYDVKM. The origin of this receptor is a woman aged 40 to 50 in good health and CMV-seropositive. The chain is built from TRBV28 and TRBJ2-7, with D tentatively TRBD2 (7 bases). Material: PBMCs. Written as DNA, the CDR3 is TGTGCCAGCAGCCGAGGGGGGGGACGGTCCTACGAGCAGTACTTC. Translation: CASSRGGGRSYEQYF.